The 25 T cell receptor beta chains below were found in one sample sequenced in a study of graft-versus-host responses after intestinal transplantation. TCRdb's table, derived via immunoSEQ multiplex PCR, lists solely in-frame clones and lacks some. The sample has 65,000 to 85,000 clones, 87% seen once. No antigen has been identified for these receptors. The specimen comprised unstimulated CD8+ T cells sorted from spleen or lymph node cells, sampled before transplant. The origin of the receptors is a human donor who was the organ donor for an intestinal transplant.

The chain links TRBV18 to TRBJ2-1; D is perhaps TRBD1 or TRBD2 (5 bases each). Trimming shortened V by 1 base and J by 8 bases, and 21 bases separated the two germline ends. The CDR3 extends over 17 amino acids. In germline, CDR1 is KGHSH, CDR2 LQKENI. CDR3 loop: CASSPRTRDGRRDEQFF. The CDR3 DNA follows: TGTGCCAGCTCACCACGTACCCGGGACGGCCGGCGCGATGAGCAGTTCTTC.

DNA for the CDR3: TGCGCCAGCAGGGGGTATAGCGGGGGAACCGAAGAGACCCAGTACTTC. Translating it yields CASRGYSGGTEETQYF. The V gene is TRBV5-1, the J gene TRBJ2-5, with 9 bases fitting TRBD2. With 5 bases clipped from V and 3 bases from J, the junction kept 11 bases outside the gene matches. The CDR3 is 16 residues long. Germline CDR1 and CDR2: SGHRS and YFSETQ.

This clone has only one observation. This chain uses TRBV7-6 with TRBJ2-1; no firm D call. CDR1 SGHVS and CDR2 FNYEAQ come from the germline V gene. V was clipped by 3 bases and J by 6 bases, with 6 bases between them. The CDR3 covers 12 residues. Here the CDR3 DNA reads TGTGCCAGCAGCTTTATGACCAATGAGCAGTTCTTC. Protein product: CASSFMTNEQFF. The full variable domain, rest sourced from reference TRBV7-6 and TRBJ2-1, is GAGVSQSPRYKVTKRGQDVALRCDPISGHVSLYWYRQALGQGPEFLTYFNYEAQQDKSGLPNDRFSAERPEGSISTLTIQRTEQRDSAMYRCASSFMTNEQFFGPGTRLTVL.

This clone showed up just a few times. This chain joins TRBV6-6 and TRBJ2-7; D call uncertain. This CDR3 has 13 amino acids. Germline values: CDR1 MNHNY, CDR2 SVGAGI (reference sequence). Trimming left V 7 bases short and J 9 bases short, with 19 bases between. The CDR3 loop reads CASNFGRSSGQYF. Written as DNA, the CDR3 is TGTGCCAGCAACTTTGGCAGGTCCAGTGGGCAGTACTTC.

The chain couples TRBV30 to TRBJ2-5; a possible D gene is TRBD2 (5 bases). Germline CDR1 is GTSNPN and CDR2 is SVGIG (reference sequence). This CDR3 comprises 13 residues. V shed 3 bases and J shed 5 bases, with 13 bases lying between them. The CDR3 region has the DNA TGTGCCTGGAGGGCCCCGATAGCGGAGACCCAGTACTTC. It translates to CAWRAPIAETQYF.

This clone has just one count. This sequence joins TRBV15 and TRBJ1-6; D is unresolved. The ends were cut back, 1 base at V and 5 bases at J, with 9 bases in the middle. This CDR3 spans 15 amino acids. Germline V gives CDR1 LNHNV, CDR2 YYDKDF (reference sequence). Here the CDR3 reads CATSRALDHNSPLHF. CDR3 nucleotide sequence: TGTGCCACCAGCAGAGCCTTGGACCATAATTCACCCCTCCACTTT.

V is TRBV6-6 and J is TRBJ1-2; 8 bases fit TRBD1. CDR3 length: 12 residues. V shed 8 bases and J 4 bases; nucleotides not matched to a gene: 3. In germline, CDR1 is MNHNY, CDR2 SVGAGI (reference sequence). The CDR3 spells CASRQGIYGYTF. In DNA form, the CDR3 reads TGTGCCAGCCGACAGGGGATCTATGGCTACACCTTC.

This chain connects TRBV7-6 to TRBJ1-1; D is unresolved. Trimming removed 1 base from V and 2 bases from J, with 8 bases in between. Germline CDR1 and CDR2: SGHVS and FNYEAQ. The CDR3 has 14 residues. The CDR3 DNA is TGTGCCAGCAGCTTAGAGGCAGTTAACACTGAAGCTTTCTTT. This encodes CASSLEAVNTEAFF.

The gene calls are TRBV29-1 and TRBJ1-1, with D possibly being TRBD1 (6 bases). Trimming took off 1 base at V and 7 bases at J, with 16 bases between the two ends. The CDR3 has 14 residues. Germline CDR1 is SQVTM and CDR2 is ANQGSEA. The CDR3 protein is CSVEVAVGGGEAFF. Here the CDR3 DNA reads TGCAGCGTTGAAGTAGCAGTCGGGGGCGGTGAAGCTTTCTTT.

The V gene is TRBV7-9, the J gene TRBJ2-7; perhaps TRBD1 as D (5 bases). Looked up from germline, CDR1 is SEHNR and CDR2 is FQNEAQ (reference sequence). Trimming pared 5 bases from V and 12 bases from J, leaving 20 bases between. The CDR3 totals 13 residues. CDR3 in amino acids: CASSQRAGNLRYF. In nucleotides, the CDR3 is TGTGCCAGCAGCCAACGGGCAGGGAATCTTCGGTACTTC. The whole variable domain, remainder taken from reference TRBV7-9 and TRBJ2-7, is DTGVSQNPRHKITKRGQNVTFRCDPISEHNRLYWYRQTLGQGPEFLTYFQNEAQLEKSRLLSDRFSAERPKGSFSTLEIQRTEQGDSAMYLCASSQRAGNLRYFGPGTRLTVT.

This clone occurred once. This chain connects TRBV6-6 to TRBJ2-2; TRBD2 matches 9 bases. The CDR3 runs to 16 residues. The V gene end was trimmed by 7 bases and the J gene end by 0 bases; junction bases not matched to a gene: 6. Germline V gives CDR1 MNHNY, CDR2 SVGAGI (reference sequence). The CDR3 DNA reads TGTGCCAGCACCCTCCTAGCGGGACCGAACACCGGGGAGCTGTTTTTT. Its protein is CASTLLAGPNTGELFF.

This chain connects TRBV30 to TRBJ2-7; D gene ambiguous. The CDR3 contains 12 residues. Germline loops: CDR1 GTSNPN, CDR2 SVGIG (reference sequence). V lost 0 bases and J 2 bases, leaving 5 bases between the germline ends. This CDR3 reads CAWSVAAYEQYF. CDR3 DNA: TGTGCCTGGAGTGTAGCCGCCTACGAGCAGTACTTC.

V is TRBV4-1 and J is TRBJ2-7, with D unresolved. The CDR3 consists of 14 residues. V shed 1 base and J shed 0 bases, with 7 bases lying between them. CDR1 MGHRA and CDR2 YSYEKL come from the germline V gene. In DNA, the CDR3 is TGCGCCAGCAGCCAAGGGCCCACCTCCTACGAGCAGTACTTC. This sequence encodes CASSQGPTSYEQYF.

The rearrangement joins TRBV5-1 to TRBJ1-2; no firm D call. V was trimmed by 4 bases and J by 8 bases, leaving 18 bases between them. Germline values: CDR1 SGHRS, CDR2 YFSETQ. The CDR3 consists of 14 residues. DNA of the CDR3: TGCGCCAGCAGCCCCGGGAGCGAGGGCTTCGGCTACACCTTC. This gives the protein CASSPGSEGFGYTF.

There are a few counts of this clone. The rearrangement joins TRBV11-2 to TRBJ2-7; D possibly uses TRBD1 or TRBD2 (6 bases each). The CDR3 consists of 14 residues. Germline CDR1 is SGHAT and CDR2 is FQNNGV. V lost 0 bases, J lost 3 bases, and 9 bases lay in between. The chain's CDR3 is CASSLEGGNYEQYF. CDR3 bases: TGTGCCAGCAGCTTAGAAGGGGGGAACTACGAGCAGTACTTC.

The V call is TRBV7-9, the J call TRBJ2-3, with D tentatively TRBD1 (6 bases). Germline CDR1 SEHNR, CDR2 FQNEAQ (reference sequence). This CDR3 region has 14 residues. V was cut by 5 bases and J by 4 bases, with 13 bases left in between. CDR3 bases: TGTGCCAGCAGCCAACTGGACAGCGCAGATACGCAGTATTTT. Its translation: CASSQLDSADTQYF.

The rearrangement links TRBV7-9 to TRBJ2-7, with D possibly matching TRBD2 (6 bases). CDR3 length: 14 amino acids. Looked up from germline, CDR1 is SEHNR and CDR2 is FQNEAQ (reference sequence). V lost 5 bases, J lost 5 bases, and 16 bases lay in between. In DNA form, the CDR3 reads TGTGCCAGCAGCCCTCCTTGGAGGGATCACGAGCAGTACTTC. Protein: CASSPPWRDHEQYF.

This rearrangement joins TRBV11-3 to TRBJ2-1, with 7 bases matching TRBD1. The CDR3 runs to 17 residues. CDR1 is SGHNT and CDR2 is YENEEA in the germline V gene. The ends lost 2 bases at V and 0 bases at J; junction bases unmatched: 7. The CDR3, as DNA: TGTGCCAGCAGCTTAAGCAGGGGGTTAAGCTCCTACAATGAGCAGTTCTTC. Its protein product is CASSLSRGLSSYNEQFF. Combining the CDR3 with reference TRBV11-3 and TRBJ2-1 gives the whole variable domain EAGVVQSPRYKIIEKKQPVAFWCNPISGHNTLYWYLQNLGQGPELLIRYENEEAVDDSQLPKDRFSAERLKGVDSTLKIQPAELGDSAVYLCASSLSRGLSSYNEQFFGPGTRLTVL.

Only a few counts were recorded for this clone. This rearrangement joins TRBV4-2 to TRBJ2-7, with D perhaps matching TRBD2 (6 bases). This CDR3 is 16 amino acids long. Germline CDR1 and CDR2: LGHNA and YNFKEQ. The V end was cut by 2 bases, the J end by 2 bases, with 16 bases between. The CDR3 spells CASSQTPSGEAYEQYF. The CDR3, as DNA: TGTGCCAGCAGCCAAACCCCGTCGGGGGAGGCCTACGAGCAGTACTTC.

The chain carries TRBV4-1 and TRBJ1-1; maybe TRBD1 (6 bases). The germline V gene has CDR1 MGHRA and CDR2 YSYEKL. The CDR3 spans 16 residues. V lost 0 bases and J lost 0, with 11 bases in between. The CDR3 reads CASSQEGGTLNTEAFF. The DNA of the CDR3 is TGCGCCAGCAGCCAAGAGGGGGGGACACTGAACACTGAAGCTTTCTTT.

The chain combines TRBV28 with TRBJ2-2; D is possibly TRBD2 (7 bases). This CDR3 spans 15 amino acids. Trimming removed 6 bases at V and 6 bases at J, with 17 bases between. The germline V gene encodes CDR1 MDHEN and CDR2 SYDVKM. The chain's CDR3 is CASRLWRGGSGELFF. The CDR3 DNA is TGTGCCAGCAGGTTGTGGAGGGGGGGTTCCGGGGAGCTGTTTTTT.

The chain recombines TRBV30 with TRBJ2-7; no reliable D call. The CDR3 totals 14 residues. The V end was cut by 2 bases, the J end by 3 bases, with 14 bases between. Germline-derived CDR1 and CDR2 are GTSNPN and SVGIG (reference sequence). The CDR3 here is CAWSQLGVSYEQYF. The CDR3 coding sequence is TGTGCCTGGAGTCAGTTAGGAGTAAGCTACGAGCAGTACTTC.

This clone was observed a single time. The chain is built from TRBV4-1 and TRBJ1-1; the D gene is possibly TRBD1 (6 bases). Germline lookup yields CDR1 MGHRA and CDR2 YSYEKL. Trimming took off 4 bases at V and 6 bases at J, with 12 bases between the two ends. This CDR3 region has 13 residues. The chain's CDR3 is CASSRAEGAEAFF. DNA for the CDR3: TGCGCCAGCAGCCGAGCCGAGGGGGCTGAAGCTTTCTTT.

This clone was seen a few times. The CDR3 DNA sequence: TGTGCCAGCAAGAAAACAGGGGATTACACCGGGGAGCTGTTTTTT. Translation gives CASKKTGDYTGELFF. The chain joins TRBV28 to TRBJ2-2; 7 nucleotides align to TRBD1. The CDR3 sequence is 15 residues long. V gave up 7 bases and J gave up 3 bases; unmatched junction bases: 8. Per the germline V gene, CDR1 is MDHEN and CDR2 is SYDVKM. Using reference TRBV28 and TRBJ2-2 for the parts outside the CDR3, the full variable domain is DVKVTQSSRYLVKRTGEKVFLECVQDMDHENMFWYRQDPGLGLRLIYFSYDVKMKEKGDIPEGYSVSREKKERFSLILESASTNQTSMYLCASKKTGDYTGELFFGEGSRLTVL.

CDR3 sequence reads: CASSQGVENSPLHF. CDR3 coding DNA: TGTGCCAGCAGCCAAGGAGTGGAAAATTCACCCCTCCACTTT. V and J are TRBV4-2 and TRBJ1-6, with unresolved D. Germline CDR1 is LGHNA and CDR2 is YNFKEQ. The CDR3 sequence is 14 residues long. Trimming cost V 1 base and J 7 bases, with 8 bases left between them.